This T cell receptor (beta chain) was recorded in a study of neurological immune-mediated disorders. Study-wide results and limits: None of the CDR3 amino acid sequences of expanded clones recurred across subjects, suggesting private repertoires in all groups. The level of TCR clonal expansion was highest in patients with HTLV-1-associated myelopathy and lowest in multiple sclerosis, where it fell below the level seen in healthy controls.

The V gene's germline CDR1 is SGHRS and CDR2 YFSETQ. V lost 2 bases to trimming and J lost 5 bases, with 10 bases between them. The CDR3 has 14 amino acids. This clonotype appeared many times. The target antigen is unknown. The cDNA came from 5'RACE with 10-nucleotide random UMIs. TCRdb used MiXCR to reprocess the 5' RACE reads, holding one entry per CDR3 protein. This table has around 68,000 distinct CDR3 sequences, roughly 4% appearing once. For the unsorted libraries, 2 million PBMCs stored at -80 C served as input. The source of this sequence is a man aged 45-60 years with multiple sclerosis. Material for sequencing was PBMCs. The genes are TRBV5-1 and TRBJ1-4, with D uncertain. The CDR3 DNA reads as TGCGCCAGCAGCTTAGGCGGGAGCAATGAAAAACTGTTTTTT. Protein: CASSLGGSNEKLFF.